This TCR beta chain was identified during a study of T cells in Graves' hyperthyroidism and ophthalmopathy. TCR beta CDR3 sequences were amplified from RNA transcripts. With the HTBI primer set, the TCR CDR3 went through a first round of RT-PCR. TCRdb used MiXCR to reprocess the multiplex PCR reads, holding one entry per CDR3 protein. In the table there are about 640,000 distinct CDR3 sequences, around 20% of which are singletons. Together with thyroid ultrasound, orbital computed tomography, serum thyroxine and TRAb, clinical symptoms were used for diagnoses. This clonotype was detected many times. This sequence was found in a man younger than 40 with Graves' ophthalmopathy. Sequenced sample: blood.

In nucleotides, the CDR3 is TGTGCCAGCAGTTTAGTGATCCGTAGCACAGATACGCAGTATTTT. It codes for CASSLVIRSTDTQYF. This rearrangement joins TRBV27 to TRBJ2-3; D unresolved. This CDR3 is built from 15 residues. Between the trimmed V and J ends, which lost 2 bases and 0 bases, there was a span of 9 bases. Germline-derived CDR1 and CDR2 are MNHEY and SMNVEV (reference sequence).